The present T cell receptor (beta chain) was sequenced within a study of blood T cell repertoires in COVID-19. Study background: Samples representing acute and convalescent COVID-19 were sourced from the United States, Italy and Spain. T cells, B-cell-depleted T cells, or PBMCs supplied cDNA or gDNA.

Original analysis: Estimated nucleated cell counts came from reference gene primer amplification. Measured with immunoSEQ multiplex PCR; TCRdb has only the in-frame clones, and not every one. V and J calls and clone size are as listed in that table; D and trimming were resolved from the DNA. The sample includes some 80,000 clones, about three quarters of them seen just once. The CDR3 length is 15 residues. The germline V and J ends were trimmed by 2 bases and 2 bases, with 12 bases remaining between them. Per the germline V gene, CDR1 is KGHSH and CDR2 is LQKENI. This clone was seen a few times. Sequenced input: peripheral blood. The J gene is TRBJ1-2, the V gene TRBV18; D uncertain. The clonotype was recovered from a human donor in a cohort sampled during active COVID-19. In nucleotides, the CDR3 is TGTGCCAGCTCACCAGCGGGGATGGGGAACTATGGCTACACCTTC. This gives the protein CASSPAGMGNYGYTF.